In this sample, the clone carrying this T cell receptor (beta chain) turned up many times. Its antigen is currently unknown. This sample was taken from a study of T cells in Graves' hyperthyroidism and ophthalmopathy. Study at large: Initial diagnosis, before any treatment, was when peripheral blood was collected.

General observations from the study: Blood also showed most of the thyroid clonotypes that were expanded above 0.001. Stable hyperthyroidism was separated from ophthalmopathy by a model based on 13 V-J features.

TCR beta CDR3 region amplification was performed from RNA transcripts. The HTBI set primed first-round TCR CDR3 RT-PCR. One entry per CDR3 protein results from TCRdb running MiXCR on the multiplex PCR reads. The sample includes fewer than 750,000 distinct CDR3 sequences, roughly 15% of them seen just once. The V end was cut by 0 bases, the J end by 6 bases, with 9 bases between. This CDR3 is built from 13 residues. The germline CDR1 and CDR2 sequences are SNHLY and FYNNEI. The sample comprised blood. V gene TRBV2 combines with J gene TRBJ2-7; D possibly corresponds to TRBD2 (5 bases). The clonotype comes from a woman aged 40 to 49 with Graves' ophthalmopathy. CDR3 coding DNA: TGTGCCAGCAGTGAAGCGCTTCGGGGCGAGCAGTACTTC. As protein: CASSEALRGEQYF.